Listed below are T cell receptor beta chains from one sample, sequenced in a study of T cell repertoires in cytomegalovirus infection. TCRdb ran MiXCR on the reads and lists one entry per CDR3 protein. The top ten hold roughly a quarter of the sample, which has 450,000 to 550,000 distinct CDR3 sequences, 16% seen once. Material for sequencing was CD8+ T cells from PBMCs. The receptor set was obtained from a human donor in good health (CMV status not recorded). Some clones in this sample may be carry-over from other donors' samples. Both conserved end residues are trimmed from each CDR3. The order of the fields is CDR3 length, V gene, J gene, clone size, CDR3 protein. Size is stated for part of the rows, as once, few or many counts, or as a class when the clone is expanded.

10,TRBV10-3,TRBJ1-1,many,ATTGINTEAF
12,TRBV19,TRBJ2-5,many,ATQGQGALETQY
12,TRBV12-3/TRBV12-4,TRBJ2-1,.,ASSPVAGDNEQF
15,TRBV7-6,TRBJ2-3,many,ASSLIERRQFTDTQY
14,TRBV4-1,TRBJ2-7,.,ASSQDGDSGSFEQY
11,TRBV30,TRBJ2-7,.,AWNGGAPYEQY
13,TRBV27,TRBJ2-1,many,ASSIATLVSNEQF
9,TRBV24-1,TRBJ2-1,many,ATERDNEQF
12,TRBV6-5,TRBJ2-3,few,ANTGTGALDTQY
13,TRBV3-1,TRBJ2-1,few,ASSQELADYNEQF
10,TRBV10-2,TRBJ2-1,.,ASSESPIEQF
11,TRBV27,TRBJ2-2,.,ASSPRQNGELF
11,TRBV6-1,TRBJ1-5,many,ASEGSSNQPQH
13,TRBV5-1,TRBJ2-1,many,ASSLGDTNYNEQF
14,TRBV15,TRBJ1-3,.,ATSRDRASSGNTIY
10,TRBV5-4,TRBJ2-1,.,ASRDRMNEQF
9,TRBV30,TRBJ2-1,few,AFPLAGEVF
12,TRBV14,TRBJ2-3,.,ASSQENSPDTQY
12,TRBV9,TRBJ2-5,.,ASSFSGREETQY
10,TRBV20-1,TRBJ2-1,.,SARDLYNEQF
12,TRBV9,TRBJ2-3,few,ASSPFPDTDTQY
15,TRBV5-1,TRBJ2-2,once,ASSHGTGTSNTGELF
13,TRBV19,TRBJ1-1,.,ASSRPQGMNTEAF
13,TRBV12-3/TRBV12-4,TRBJ1-3,many,ASSLSSASGNTIY
11,TRBV5-4,TRBJ2-7,many,AFQGTGLDEQY
14,TRBV20-1,TRBJ1-5,few,SASGRTGWDNQPQH
15,TRBV19,TRBJ2-4,few,ASSNVSGPLAKNIQY
14,TRBV7-8,TRBJ2-7,many,ASSWAGTSGTYEQY
15,TRBV3-1,TRBJ1-3,.,ASSQDRQTYSGNTIY
13,TRBV7-9,TRBJ1-6,.,ASSLDRGLNSPLH
12,TRBV10-2,TRBJ1-4,.,ASSPDKGREKLF
13,TRBV4-2,TRBJ1-5,many,ASSLTGEGNQPQH
13,TRBV10-3,TRBJ2-1,few,ASLGEAYSYNEQF